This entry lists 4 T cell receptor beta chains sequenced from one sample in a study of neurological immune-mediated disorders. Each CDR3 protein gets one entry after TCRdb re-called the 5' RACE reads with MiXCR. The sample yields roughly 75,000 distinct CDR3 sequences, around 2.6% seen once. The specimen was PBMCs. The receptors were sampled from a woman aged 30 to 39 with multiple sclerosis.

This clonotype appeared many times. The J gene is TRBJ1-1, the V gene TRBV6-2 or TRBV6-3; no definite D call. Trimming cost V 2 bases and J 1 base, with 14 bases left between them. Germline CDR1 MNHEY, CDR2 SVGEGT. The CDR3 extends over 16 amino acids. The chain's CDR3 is CASSYRPPTANTEAFF. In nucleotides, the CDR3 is TGTGCCAGCAGTTACCGACCCCCTACAGCGAACACTGAAGCTTTCTTT.

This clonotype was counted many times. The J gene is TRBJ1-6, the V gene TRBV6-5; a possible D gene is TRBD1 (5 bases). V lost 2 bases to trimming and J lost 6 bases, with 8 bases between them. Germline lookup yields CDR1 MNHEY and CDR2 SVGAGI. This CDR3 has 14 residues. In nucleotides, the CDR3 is TGTGCCAGCAGTTACGCGGGGGGTAATTCACCCCTCCACTTT. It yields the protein CASSYAGGNSPLHF.

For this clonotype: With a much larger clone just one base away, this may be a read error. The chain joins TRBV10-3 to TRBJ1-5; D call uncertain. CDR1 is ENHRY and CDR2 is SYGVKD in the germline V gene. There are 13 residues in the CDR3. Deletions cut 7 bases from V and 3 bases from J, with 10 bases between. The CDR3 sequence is CAINQGLNQPQHF. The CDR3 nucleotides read TGTGCCATCAACCAAGGGCTCAATCAGCCCCAGCATTTT.

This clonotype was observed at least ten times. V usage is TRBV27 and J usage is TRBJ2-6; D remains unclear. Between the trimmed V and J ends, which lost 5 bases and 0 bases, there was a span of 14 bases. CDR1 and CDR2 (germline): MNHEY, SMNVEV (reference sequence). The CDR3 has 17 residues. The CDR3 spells CASSPAYSSSGANVLTF. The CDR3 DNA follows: TGTGCCAGCAGTCCAGCGTATTCGAGCTCTGGGGCCAACGTCCTGACTTTC.